This entry describes one T cell receptor (beta chain). Produced via immunoSEQ multiplex PCR; TCRdb's table is partial and in-frame only. The table has about 50,000 clones, around 86% seen once. This sample was taken from a study of glioma-infiltrating T cells after dendritic cell vaccination. Study overall: Monocyte-derived dendritic cells, cultured seven days with IL-4 and GM-CSF, were pulsed with autologous tumor lysate.

Isocitrate dehydrogenase mutation was absent in all glioblastoma patients. This CDR3 region has 13 residues. V was clipped by 6 bases and J by 2 bases, with 10 bases between them. Per germline, CDR1 MGHDK and CDR2 SYGVNS. The sequence was obtained from a human donor with glioblastoma. Specimen: blood, collected before dendritic cell vaccination. The chain recombines TRBV25-1 with TRBJ2-5; D is possibly TRBD2 (5 bases). Here the CDR3 DNA reads TGTGCCAGCAGGAAGCGGATTCAAGAGACCCAGTACTTC. This codes for CASRKRIQETQYF.